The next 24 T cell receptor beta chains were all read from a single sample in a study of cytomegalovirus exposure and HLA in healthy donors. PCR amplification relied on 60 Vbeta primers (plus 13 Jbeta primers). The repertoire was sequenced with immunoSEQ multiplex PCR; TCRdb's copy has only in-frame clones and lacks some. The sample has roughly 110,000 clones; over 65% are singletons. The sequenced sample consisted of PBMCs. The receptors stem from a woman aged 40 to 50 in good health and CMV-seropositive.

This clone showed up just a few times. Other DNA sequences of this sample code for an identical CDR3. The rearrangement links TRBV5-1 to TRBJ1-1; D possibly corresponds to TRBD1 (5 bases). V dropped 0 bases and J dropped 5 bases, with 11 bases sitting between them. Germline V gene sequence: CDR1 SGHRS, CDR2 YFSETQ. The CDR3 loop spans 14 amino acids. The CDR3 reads CASSLGQTSTEAFF. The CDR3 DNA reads TGCGCCAGCAGCTTGGGACAGACCTCGACTGAAGCTTTCTTT.

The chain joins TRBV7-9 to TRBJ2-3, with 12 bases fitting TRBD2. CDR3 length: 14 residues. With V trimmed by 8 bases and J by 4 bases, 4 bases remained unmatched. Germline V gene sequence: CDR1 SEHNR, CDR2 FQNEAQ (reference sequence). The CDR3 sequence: CASSLAGGADTQYF. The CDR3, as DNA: TGTGCCAGCTCACTAGCGGGGGGTGCAGATACGCAGTATTTT. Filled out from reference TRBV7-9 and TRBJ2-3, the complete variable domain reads DTGVSQNPRHKITKRGQNVTFRCDPISEHNRLYWYRQTLGQGPEFLTYFQNEAQLEKSRLLSDRFSAERPKGSFSTLEIQRTEQGDSAMYLCASSLAGGADTQYFGPGTRLTVL.

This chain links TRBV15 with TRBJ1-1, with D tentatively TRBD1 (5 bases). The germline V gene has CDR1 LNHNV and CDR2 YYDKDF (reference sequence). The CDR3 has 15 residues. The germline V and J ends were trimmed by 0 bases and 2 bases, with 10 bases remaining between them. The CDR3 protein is CATSRDHTGNTEAFF. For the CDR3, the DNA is TGTGCCACCAGCAGAGATCATACAGGCAACACTGAAGCTTTCTTT.

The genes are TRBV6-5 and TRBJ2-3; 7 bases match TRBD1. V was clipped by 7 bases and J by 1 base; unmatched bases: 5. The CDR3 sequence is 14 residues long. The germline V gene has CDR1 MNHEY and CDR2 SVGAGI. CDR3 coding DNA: TGTGCCAGCACTGACGACAGGGGCACAGATACGCAGTATTTT. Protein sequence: CASTDDRGTDTQYF.

The DNA for the CDR3 is TGTGCCTGGAGTGTAGGGGCCGTCTGGGGCTACACCTTC. Amino acid sequence: CAWSVGAVWGYTF. V and J are TRBV30 and TRBJ1-2, with D tentatively TRBD1 (5 bases). The CDR3 totals 13 residues. The V end lost 0 bases, the J end lost 8 bases, and 13 bases lay between the germline ends. Germline V CDR1 and CDR2: GTSNPN, SVGIG (reference sequence).

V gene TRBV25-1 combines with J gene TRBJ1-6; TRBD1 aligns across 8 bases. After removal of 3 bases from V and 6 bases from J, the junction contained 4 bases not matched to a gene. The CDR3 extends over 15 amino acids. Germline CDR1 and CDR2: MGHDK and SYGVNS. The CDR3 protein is CASSEQGQVNSPLHF. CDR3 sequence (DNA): TGTGCCAGCAGTGAGCAGGGACAGGTTAATTCACCCCTCCACTTT.

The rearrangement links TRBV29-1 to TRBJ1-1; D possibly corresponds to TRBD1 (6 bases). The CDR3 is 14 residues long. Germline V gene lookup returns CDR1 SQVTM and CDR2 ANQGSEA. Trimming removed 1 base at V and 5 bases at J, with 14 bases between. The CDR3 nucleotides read TGCAGCGTTGAAGCGGCAGGGGTTGGAACTGAAGCTTTCTTT. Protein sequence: CSVEAAGVGTEAFF. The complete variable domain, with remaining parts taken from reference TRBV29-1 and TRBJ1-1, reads SAVISQKPSRDICQRGTSLTIQCQVDSQVTMMFWYRQQPGQSLTLIATANQGSEATYESGFVIDKFPISRPNLTFSTLTVSNMSPEDSSIYLCSVEAAGVGTEAFFGQGTRLTVV.

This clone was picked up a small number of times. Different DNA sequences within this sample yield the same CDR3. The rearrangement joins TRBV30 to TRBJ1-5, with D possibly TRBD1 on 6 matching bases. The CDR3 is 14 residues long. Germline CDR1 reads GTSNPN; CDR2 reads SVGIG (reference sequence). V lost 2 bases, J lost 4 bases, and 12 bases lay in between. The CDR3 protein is CAWSLGQSNQPQHF. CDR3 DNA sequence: TGTGCCTGGAGTTTGGGACAATCGAATCAGCCCCAGCATTTT.

This chain's CDR3 is CASNQGGSYNSPLHF. In DNA, the CDR3 is TGTGCCAGCAACCAGGGGGGATCCTATAATTCACCCCTCCACTTT. The chain combines TRBV6-1 with TRBJ1-6, with 7 bases identical to TRBD1. The CDR3 runs to 15 residues. Germline trimming cut 7 bases from V and 1 base from J; bases unmatched to any gene: 4. Germline lookup yields CDR1 MNHNS and CDR2 SASEGT.

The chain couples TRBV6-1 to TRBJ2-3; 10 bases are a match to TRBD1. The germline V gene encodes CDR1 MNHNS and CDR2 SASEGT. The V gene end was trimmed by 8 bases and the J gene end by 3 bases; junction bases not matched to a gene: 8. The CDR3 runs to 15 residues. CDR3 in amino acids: CASRPGTGVTDTQYF. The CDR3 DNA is TGTGCCAGCCGCCCAGGGACAGGGGTAACAGATACGCAGTATTTT.

Here the CDR3 DNA reads TGCGCCAGCAGCTCTCGCGGGGAAGGTTATTACAATGAGCAGTTCTTC. Amino acids: CASSSRGEGYYNEQFF. The V gene is TRBV5-1, the J gene TRBJ2-1, with a tentative D call TRBD2 (6 bases). CDR1 and CDR2 (germline): SGHRS, YFSETQ. Trimming took 3 bases from V and 4 from J, leaving 17 bases between them. The CDR3 sequence is 16 residues long.

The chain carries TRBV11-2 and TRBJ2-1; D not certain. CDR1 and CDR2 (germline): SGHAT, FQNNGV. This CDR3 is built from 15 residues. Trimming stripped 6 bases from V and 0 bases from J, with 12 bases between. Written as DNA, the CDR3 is TGTGCCAGCAGTTTAATCAGAGGCTCCTACAATGAGCAGTTCTTC. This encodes CASSLIRGSYNEQFF.

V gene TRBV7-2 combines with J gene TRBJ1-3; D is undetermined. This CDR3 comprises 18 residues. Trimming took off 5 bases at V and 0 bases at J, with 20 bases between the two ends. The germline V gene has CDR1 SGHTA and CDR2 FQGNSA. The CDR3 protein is CASSPRAITDYSGNTIYF. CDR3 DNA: TGTGCCAGCAGCCCCCGGGCGATCACAGACTACTCTGGAAACACCATATATTTT.

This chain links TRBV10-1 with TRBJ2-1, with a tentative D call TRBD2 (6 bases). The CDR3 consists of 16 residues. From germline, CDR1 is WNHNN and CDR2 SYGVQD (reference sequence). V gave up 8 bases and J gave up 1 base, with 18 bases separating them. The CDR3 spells CASSLSGGLSYNEQFF. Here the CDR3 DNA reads TGCGCCAGCTCGTTGTCCGGAGGACTATCCTACAATGAGCAGTTCTTC.

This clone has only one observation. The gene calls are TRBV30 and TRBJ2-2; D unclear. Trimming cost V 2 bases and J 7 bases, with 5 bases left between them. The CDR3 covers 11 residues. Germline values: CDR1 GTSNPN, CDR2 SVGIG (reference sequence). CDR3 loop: CAWSSFGELFF. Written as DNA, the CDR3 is TGTGCCTGGAGTTCCTTCGGGGAGCTGTTTTTT.

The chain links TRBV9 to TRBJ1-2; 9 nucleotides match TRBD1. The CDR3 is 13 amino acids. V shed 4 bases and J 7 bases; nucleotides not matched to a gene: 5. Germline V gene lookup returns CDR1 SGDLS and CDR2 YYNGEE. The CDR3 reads CASSPDRGSGYTF. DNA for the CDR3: TGTGCCAGCAGCCCGGACAGGGGTTCTGGCTACACCTTC.

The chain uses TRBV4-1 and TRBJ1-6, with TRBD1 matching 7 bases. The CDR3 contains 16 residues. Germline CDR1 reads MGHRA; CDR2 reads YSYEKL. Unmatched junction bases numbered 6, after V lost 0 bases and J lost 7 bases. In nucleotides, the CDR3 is TGCGCCAGCAGCCAAGAAGGGCCAGGGGGGAATTCACCCCTCCACTTT. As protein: CASSQEGPGGNSPLHF.

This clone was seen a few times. Here the CDR3 DNA reads TGTGCCAGCAGTTACTCCCCCAGGATATATGGCTACACCTTC. It encodes CASSYSPRIYGYTF. This rearrangement joins TRBV6-5 to TRBJ1-2; D gene unclear. The CDR3 length is 14 residues. Per the germline V gene, CDR1 is MNHEY and CDR2 is SVGAGI. Trimming shortened V by 0 bases and J by 5 bases, and 10 bases separated the two germline ends.

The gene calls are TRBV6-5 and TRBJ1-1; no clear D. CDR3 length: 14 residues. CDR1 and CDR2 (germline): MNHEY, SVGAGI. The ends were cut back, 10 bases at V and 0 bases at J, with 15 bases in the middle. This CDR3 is CATSPGLMNTEAFF. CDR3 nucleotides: TGTGCCACCTCGCCAGGACTGATGAACACTGAAGCTTTCTTT.

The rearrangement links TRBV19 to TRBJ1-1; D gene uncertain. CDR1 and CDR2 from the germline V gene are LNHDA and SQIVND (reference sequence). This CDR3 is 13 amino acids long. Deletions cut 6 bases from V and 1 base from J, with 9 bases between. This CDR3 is CASSLGENTEAFF. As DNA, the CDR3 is TGTGCCAGTAGCCTGGGAGAGAACACTGAAGCTTTCTTT. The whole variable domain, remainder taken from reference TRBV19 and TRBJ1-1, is DGGITQSPKYLFRKEGQNVTLSCEQNLNHDAMYWYRQDPGQGLRLIYYSQIVNDFQKGDIAEGYSVSREKKESFPLTVTSAQKNPTAFYLCASSLGENTEAFFGQGTRLTVV.

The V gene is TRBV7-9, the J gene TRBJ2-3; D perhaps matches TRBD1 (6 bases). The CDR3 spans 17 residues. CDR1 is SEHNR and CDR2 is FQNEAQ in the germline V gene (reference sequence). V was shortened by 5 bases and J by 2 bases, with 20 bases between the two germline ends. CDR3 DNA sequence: TGTGCCAGCAGCACGAGTGAAGCAGGACAGATCACAGATACGCAGTATTTT. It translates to CASSTSEAGQITDTQYF.

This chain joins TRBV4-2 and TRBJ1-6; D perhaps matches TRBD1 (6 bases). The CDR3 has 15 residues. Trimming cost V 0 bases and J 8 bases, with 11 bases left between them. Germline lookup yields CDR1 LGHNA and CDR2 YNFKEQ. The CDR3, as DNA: TGTGCCAGCAGCCAAGATAGACAGGTTCATTCACCCCTCCACTTT. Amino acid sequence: CASSQDRQVHSPLHF.

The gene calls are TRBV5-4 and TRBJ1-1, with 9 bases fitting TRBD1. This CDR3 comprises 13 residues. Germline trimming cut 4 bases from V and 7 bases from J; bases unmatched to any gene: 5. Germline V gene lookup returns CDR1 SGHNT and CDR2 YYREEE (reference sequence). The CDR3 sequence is CASSQTGGGEAFF. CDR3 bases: TGTGCCAGCAGCCAGACAGGGGGTGGTGAAGCTTTCTTT.

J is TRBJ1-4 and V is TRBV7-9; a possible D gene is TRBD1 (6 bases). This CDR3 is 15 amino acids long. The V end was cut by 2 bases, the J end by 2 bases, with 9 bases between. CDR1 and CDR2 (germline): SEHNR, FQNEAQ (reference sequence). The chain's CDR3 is CASSLKTGTNEKLFF. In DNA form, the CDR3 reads TGTGCCAGCAGCTTAAAGACAGGCACTAATGAAAAACTGTTTTTT.